This T cell receptor beta chain was recovered during a study of blood T cell repertoires in COVID-19 (TCRdb year 2020). With respect to the entire study: Samples covering the acute and convalescent phases of COVID-19 were provided by collaborators in the United States, Italy and Spain. The samples were drawn from the first 160 participants of the ongoing ImmuneRACE study and from about 1,200 subjects provided by 6 global collaborators. The material from the prospective study consisted of cDNA or gDNA derived from T cells, B-cell-depleted T cells, or PBMCs. Where available, HLA class I and class II types were obtained from metadata supplied by the sample provider rather than from assay-based typing. The sample metadata nearly always contained a de-identified subject ID, COVID-19 status, age in years and sex. The dataset comprised deeply sampled blood TCRbeta repertoires from subjects exposed to, actively infected with, or recovered from COVID-19. The repertoires were released in a freely available public database intended as a resource for research on the immune response to SARS-CoV-2. Paper-wide results and their limitations: The quantity of clinical and demographic metadata differed by source and by participant and was supplied without curation.

At one collaborating source in Seattle, patients were enrolled during active infection and were followed longitudinally through the course of disease. Whole blood was collected in K2EDTA tubes by collaborating institutions according to the institutions' own protocols. For TCRbeta analysis, collaborators shipped samples in one of three forms: frozen whole blood, isolated PBMCs, or DNA extracted from either of those sample types. Taken from the germline V gene, the CDR1 and CDR2 loops are LGHNT and FRNRAP. The trim is 2 bases for V and 5 bases for J, with a gap of 13 bases between the germline ends. From the cysteine through the phenylalanine, the CDR3 covers 14 amino acids. Only the CDR3 DNA is retained, 42 bases long and in frame from the first base. This clone was observed a handful of times. Its antigen has not been determined. Base qualities are missing; no much larger clone stands one base away.

TCRbeta CDR3 regions were amplified from genomic DNA using the immunoSEQ Assay, a bias-controlled multiplex PCR. The original pipeline was this. Nucleated cell counts per sample were estimated from amplification of reference gene primers within the assay. Sequence reads were collapsed and filtered to measure the absolute abundance of every unique TCRbeta CDR3 rearrangement. For each sample, productive Simpson clonality was calculated by taking the square root of Simpson's diversity index across productive rearrangements. TCRdb took over this immuneACCESS table, retaining in-frame rearrangements with V and J assigned. Such tables are incomplete; in checked studies, under half of the missing clones stem from an unresolved V gene, and the remainder is unexplained. D and trimming were read from the DNA, whereas the V and J calls and clone size are those reported in that table. The table for this sample lists about 210,000 clones; 82% of them were counted only once. The ten largest make up roughly 8% of the sample.

Input material: peripheral blood. The clonotype comes from a woman in her sixties with COVID-19, enrolled during active disease. The receptor chain draws on TRBV12-5 and TRBJ2-7; the D gene is possibly TRBD1, with 6 bases matching. The CDR3 region has the sequence CASGLLYRAHEQYF. The nucleotide sequence is TGTGCTAGTGGTTTGCTATACAGGGCCCACGAGCAGTACTTC.